This T cell receptor beta chain derives from a study of multiple sclerosis patients with progressive multifocal leukoencephalopathy. V was cut by 1 base and J by 2 bases, with 8 bases left in between. The CDR3 loop spans 15 amino acids. Germline CDR1 and CDR2: LNHDA and SQIVND (reference sequence). Whole-study results and caveats: Lower normalized Shannon entropy suggested reduced TRB diversity in most PML patients.

As for time point: before natalizumab initiation. Generated by immunoSEQ multiplex PCR, the TCRdb table keeps only in-frame clones and is missing some. The sample records under 40,000 clones, approximately 92% being singletons. Comments on this clone: Antigen: not known.

The source material was PBMCs. This chain joins TRBV19 and TRBJ2-2; D is possibly TRBD2 (5 bases). This receptor was identified in a man under 40 with multiple sclerosis. The CDR3 protein is CASSIAAVNTGELFF. The DNA of the CDR3 is TGTGCCAGTAGTATAGCAGCGGTTAACACCGGGGAGCTGTTTTTT.